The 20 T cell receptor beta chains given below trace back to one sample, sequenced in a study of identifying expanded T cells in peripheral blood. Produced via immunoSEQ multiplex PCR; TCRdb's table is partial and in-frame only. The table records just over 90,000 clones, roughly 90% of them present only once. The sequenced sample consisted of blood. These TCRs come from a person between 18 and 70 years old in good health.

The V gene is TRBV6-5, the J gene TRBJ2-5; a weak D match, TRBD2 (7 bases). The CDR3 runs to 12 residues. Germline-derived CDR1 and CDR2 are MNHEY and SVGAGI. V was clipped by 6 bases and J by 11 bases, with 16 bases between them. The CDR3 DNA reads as TGTGCCAGCAGCCGCACAGGGAGGGAGCAGTACTTC. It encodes CASSRTGREQYF.

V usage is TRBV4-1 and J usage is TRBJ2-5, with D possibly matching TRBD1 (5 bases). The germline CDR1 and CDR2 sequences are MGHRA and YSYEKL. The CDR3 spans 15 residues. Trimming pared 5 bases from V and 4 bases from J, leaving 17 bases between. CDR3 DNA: TGCGCCAGCAGCAAAGGTCAGGGAAGAGGAGAGACCCAGTACTTC. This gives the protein CASSKGQGRGETQYF.

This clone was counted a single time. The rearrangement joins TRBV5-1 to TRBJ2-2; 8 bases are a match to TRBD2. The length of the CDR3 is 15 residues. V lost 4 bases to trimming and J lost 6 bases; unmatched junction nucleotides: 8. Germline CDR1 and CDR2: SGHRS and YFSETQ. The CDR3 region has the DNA TGCGCCAGCAGCGCCGGGAGGGCCGGGGCCGGGGAGCTGTTTTTT. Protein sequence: CASSAGRAGAGELFF.

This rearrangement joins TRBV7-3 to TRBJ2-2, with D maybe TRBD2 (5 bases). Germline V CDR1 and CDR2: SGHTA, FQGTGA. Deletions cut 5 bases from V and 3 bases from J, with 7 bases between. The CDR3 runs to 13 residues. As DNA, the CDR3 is TGTGCCAGCAGCCGGGATTACACCGGGGAGCTGTTTTTT. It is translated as CASSRDYTGELFF.

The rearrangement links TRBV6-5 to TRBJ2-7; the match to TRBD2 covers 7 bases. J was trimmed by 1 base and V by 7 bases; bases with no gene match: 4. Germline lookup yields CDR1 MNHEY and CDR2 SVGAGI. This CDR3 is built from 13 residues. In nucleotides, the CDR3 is TGTGCCAGCAAAACGGGGGGTTCCTACGAGCAGTACTTC. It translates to CASKTGGSYEQYF.

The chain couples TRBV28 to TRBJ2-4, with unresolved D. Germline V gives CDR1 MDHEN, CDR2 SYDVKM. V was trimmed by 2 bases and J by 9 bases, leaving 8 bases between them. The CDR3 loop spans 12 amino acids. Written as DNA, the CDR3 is TGTGCCAGCAGTTTAAGTTTAAGCATTCAGTACTTC. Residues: CASSLSLSIQYF. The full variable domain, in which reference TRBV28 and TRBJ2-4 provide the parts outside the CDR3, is DVKVTQSSRYLVKRTGEKVFLECVQDMDHENMFWYRQDPGLGLRLIYFSYDVKMKEKGDIPEGYSVSREKKERFSLILESASTNQTSMYLCASSLSLSIQYFGAGTRLSVL.

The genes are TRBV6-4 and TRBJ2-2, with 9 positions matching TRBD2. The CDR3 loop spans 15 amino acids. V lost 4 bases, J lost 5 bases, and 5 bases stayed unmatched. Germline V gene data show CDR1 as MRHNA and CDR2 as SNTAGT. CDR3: CASSASGTITGELFF. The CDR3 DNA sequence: TGTGCCAGCAGTGCTAGCGGGACCATTACCGGGGAGCTGTTTTTT.

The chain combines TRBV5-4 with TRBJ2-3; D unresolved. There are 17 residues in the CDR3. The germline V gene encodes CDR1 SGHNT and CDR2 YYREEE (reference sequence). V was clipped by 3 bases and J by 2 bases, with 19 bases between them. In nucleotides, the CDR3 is TGTGCCAGCAGCTCGTCCACCTCGGCGGTGGACACAGATACGCAGTATTTT. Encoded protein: CASSSSTSAVDTDTQYF.

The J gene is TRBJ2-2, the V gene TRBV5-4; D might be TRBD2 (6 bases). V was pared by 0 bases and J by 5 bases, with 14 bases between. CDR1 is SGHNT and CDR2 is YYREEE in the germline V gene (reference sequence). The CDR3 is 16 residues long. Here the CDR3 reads CASSLVGGGITGELFF. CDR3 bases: TGTGCCAGCAGCTTGGTCGGGGGAGGAATTACCGGGGAGCTGTTTTTT.

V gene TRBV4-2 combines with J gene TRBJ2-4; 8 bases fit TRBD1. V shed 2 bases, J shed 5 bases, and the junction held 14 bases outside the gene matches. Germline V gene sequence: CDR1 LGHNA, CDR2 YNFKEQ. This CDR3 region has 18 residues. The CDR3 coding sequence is TGTGCCAGCAGCCAAAACCCACAAAGACAGGGGCCAGAAAACATTCAGTACTTC. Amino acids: CASSQNPQRQGPENIQYF.

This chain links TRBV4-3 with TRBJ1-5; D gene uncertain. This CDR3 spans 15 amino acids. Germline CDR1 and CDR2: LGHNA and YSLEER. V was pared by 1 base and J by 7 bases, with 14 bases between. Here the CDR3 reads CASSQGARTGQPQHF. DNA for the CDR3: TGCGCCAGCAGCCAAGGCGCCCGGACCGGGCAGCCCCAGCATTTT.

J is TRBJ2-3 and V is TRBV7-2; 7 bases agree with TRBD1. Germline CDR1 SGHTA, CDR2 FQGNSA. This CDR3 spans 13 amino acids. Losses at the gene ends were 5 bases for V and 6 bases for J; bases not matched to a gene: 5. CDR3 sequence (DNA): TGTGCCAGCAGCAGGAACAGGGGCGATACGCAGTATTTT. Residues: CASSRNRGDTQYF.

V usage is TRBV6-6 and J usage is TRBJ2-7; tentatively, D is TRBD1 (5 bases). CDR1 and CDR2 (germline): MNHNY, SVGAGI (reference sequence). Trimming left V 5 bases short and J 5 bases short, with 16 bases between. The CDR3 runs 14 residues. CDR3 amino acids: CASSPLSSGNEQYF. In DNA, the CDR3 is TGTGCCAGCAGTCCCCTTTCCTCAGGGAACGAGCAGTACTTC.

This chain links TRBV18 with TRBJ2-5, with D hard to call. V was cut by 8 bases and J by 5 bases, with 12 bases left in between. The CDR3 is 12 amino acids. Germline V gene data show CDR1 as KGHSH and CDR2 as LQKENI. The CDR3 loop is CASTSTSETQYF. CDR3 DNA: TGTGCCAGCACCTCCACGTCGGAGACCCAGTACTTC.

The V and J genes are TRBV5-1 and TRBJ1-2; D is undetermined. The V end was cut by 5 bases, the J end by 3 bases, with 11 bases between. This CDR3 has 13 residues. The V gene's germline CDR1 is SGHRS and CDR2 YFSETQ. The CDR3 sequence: CASRADTHYGYTF. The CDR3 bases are TGCGCCAGCAGAGCTGACACACACTATGGCTACACCTTC.

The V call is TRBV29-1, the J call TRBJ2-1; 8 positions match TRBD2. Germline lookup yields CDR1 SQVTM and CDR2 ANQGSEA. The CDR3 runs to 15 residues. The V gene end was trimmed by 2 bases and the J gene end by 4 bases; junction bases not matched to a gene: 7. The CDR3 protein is CSVERASGSYNEQFF. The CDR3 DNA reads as TGCAGCGTTGAAAGGGCTAGCGGGTCATACAATGAGCAGTTCTTC.

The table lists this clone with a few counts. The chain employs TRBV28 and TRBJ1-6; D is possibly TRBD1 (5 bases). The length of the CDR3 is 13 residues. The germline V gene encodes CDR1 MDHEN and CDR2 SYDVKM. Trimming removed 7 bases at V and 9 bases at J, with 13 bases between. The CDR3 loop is CASNLREGSPLHF. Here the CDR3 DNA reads TGTGCCAGCAACCTCAGGGAAGGTTCACCCCTCCACTTT.

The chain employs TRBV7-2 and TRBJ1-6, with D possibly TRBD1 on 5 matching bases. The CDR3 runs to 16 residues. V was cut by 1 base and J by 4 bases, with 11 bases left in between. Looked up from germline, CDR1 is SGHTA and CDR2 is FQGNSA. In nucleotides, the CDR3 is TGTGCCAGCAGCTTAGACAGGCCAAGATATAATTCACCCCTCCACTTT. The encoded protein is CASSLDRPRYNSPLHF.

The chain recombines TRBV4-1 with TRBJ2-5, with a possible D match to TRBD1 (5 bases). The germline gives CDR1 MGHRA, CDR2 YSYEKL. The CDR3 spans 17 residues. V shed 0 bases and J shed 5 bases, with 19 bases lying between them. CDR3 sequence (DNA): TGCGCCAGCAGCCAAGATCGTGCAGGGCGCTTTGGGGAGACCCAGTACTTC. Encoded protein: CASSQDRAGRFGETQYF.

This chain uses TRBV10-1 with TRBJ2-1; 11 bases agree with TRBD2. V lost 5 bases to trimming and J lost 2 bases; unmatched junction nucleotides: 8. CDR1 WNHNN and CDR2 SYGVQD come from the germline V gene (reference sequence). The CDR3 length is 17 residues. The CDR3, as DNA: TGCGCCAGCAGTCCTAATAGCGGGGGGGCCCCCTACAATGAGCAGTTCTTC. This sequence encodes CASSPNSGGAPYNEQFF.